Listed below are T cell receptor beta chains from one sample, sequenced in a study of blood T cell repertoires in COVID-19. Profiled with immunoSEQ multiplex PCR; TCRdb holds only in-frame clones, not every one. The data contain about 200,000 clones, about 80% of them singletons. Material: peripheral blood. The receptors shown here come from a human donor with acute or convalescent COVID-19. The donor label of this sample is uncertain. Each CDR3 is given with its conserved first and last residue. Fields, in order: D gene, J gene, V gene, clone size, CDR3 protein, CDR3 DNA. D genes are given only for firm matches. Clone size appears in some rows only: once, few, many, or a class for an expanded clone.

d_gene: .; j_gene: TRBJ2-1; v_gene: TRBV6-6; abundance: .; CDR3aa: CASSYSRQGKNEQFF; CDR3nt: TGTGCCAGCAGTTACTCCCGGCAGGGTAAAAATGAGCAGTTCTTC
d_gene: TRBD1; j_gene: TRBJ1-2; v_gene: TRBV28; abundance: .; CDR3aa: CASSTTLQGARGRYGYTF; CDR3nt: TGTGCCAGCAGTACGACCCTACAGGGGGCGCGGGGGAGGTATGGCTACACCTTC
d_gene: TRBD1; j_gene: TRBJ1-4; v_gene: TRBV11-2; abundance: .; CDR3aa: CASSLGAGGFEKLFF; CDR3nt: TGTGCCAGCAGCTTAGGGGCAGGGGGCTTTGAAAAACTGTTTTTT
d_gene: .; j_gene: TRBJ2-3; v_gene: TRBV27; abundance: once; CDR3aa: CASTPGGLAGTQYF; CDR3nt: TGTGCCAGCACCCCGGGGGGCCTGGCGGGTACGCAGTATTTT
d_gene: .; j_gene: TRBJ1-1; v_gene: TRBV9; abundance: .; CDR3aa: CASSASNTEAFF; CDR3nt: TGTGCCAGCAGCGCCTCGAACACTGAAGCTTTCTTT
d_gene: .; j_gene: TRBJ1-5; v_gene: TRBV7-9; abundance: once; CDR3aa: CASMATIAPNQPQHF; CDR3nt: TGTGCCAGTATGGCCACCATTGCCCCTAATCAGCCCCAGCATTTT
d_gene: TRBD1; j_gene: TRBJ2-4; v_gene: TRBV28; abundance: .; CDR3aa: CASSLTGTGGNIQYF; CDR3nt: TGTGCCAGCAGTCTCACCGGGACAGGGGGGAACATTCAGTACTTC
d_gene: .; j_gene: TRBJ2-5; v_gene: TRBV11-2; abundance: .; CDR3aa: CASSLVGLQETQYF; CDR3nt: TGTGCCAGCAGCTTAGTGGGACTCCAAGAGACCCAGTACTTC
d_gene: TRBD1; j_gene: TRBJ2-2; v_gene: TRBV9; abundance: .; CDR3aa: CASSVKGQGNTGELFF; CDR3nt: TGTGCCAGCAGCGTAAAGGGACAGGGAAATACCGGGGAGCTGTTTTTT
d_gene: .; j_gene: TRBJ1-5; v_gene: TRBV19; abundance: .; CDR3aa: CASRPREGWNPQHF; CDR3nt: TGTGCCAGTAGGCCCCGGGAGGGATGGAATCCCCAGCATTTT
d_gene: TRBD1; j_gene: TRBJ2-4; v_gene: TRBV6-2/TRBV6-3; abundance: .; CDR3aa: CASSFGTGMVQNIQYF; CDR3nt: TGTGCCAGCAGTTTCGGGACAGGGATGGTCCAAAACATTCAGTACTTC
d_gene: TRBD2; j_gene: TRBJ2-2; v_gene: TRBV9; abundance: .; CDR3aa: CASRGLAESTGELFF; CDR3nt: TGTGCCAGCAGGGGACTAGCGGAGAGCACCGGGGAGCTGTTTTTT
d_gene: .; j_gene: TRBJ2-7; v_gene: TRBV5-4; abundance: .; CDR3aa: CASSRDLSREQYF; CDR3nt: TGTGCCAGCAGTCGAGACCTTAGCCGCGAGCAGTACTTC
d_gene: TRBD1; j_gene: TRBJ2-7; v_gene: TRBV7-9; abundance: many; CDR3aa: CASSSSGTVYEQYF; CDR3nt: TGTGCCAGCAGCTCGTCCGGGACAGTTTACGAGCAGTACTTC
d_gene: TRBD1; j_gene: TRBJ1-2; v_gene: TRBV7-9; abundance: .; CDR3aa: CASSAGQGGYGYTF; CDR3nt: TGTGCCAGCAGCGCCGGACAGGGCGGATATGGCTACACCTTC
d_gene: .; j_gene: TRBJ2-1; v_gene: TRBV7-9; abundance: .; CDR3aa: CASTLGVGVDEQFF; CDR3nt: TGTGCCAGCACTCTCGGAGTGGGAGTTGATGAGCAGTTCTTC